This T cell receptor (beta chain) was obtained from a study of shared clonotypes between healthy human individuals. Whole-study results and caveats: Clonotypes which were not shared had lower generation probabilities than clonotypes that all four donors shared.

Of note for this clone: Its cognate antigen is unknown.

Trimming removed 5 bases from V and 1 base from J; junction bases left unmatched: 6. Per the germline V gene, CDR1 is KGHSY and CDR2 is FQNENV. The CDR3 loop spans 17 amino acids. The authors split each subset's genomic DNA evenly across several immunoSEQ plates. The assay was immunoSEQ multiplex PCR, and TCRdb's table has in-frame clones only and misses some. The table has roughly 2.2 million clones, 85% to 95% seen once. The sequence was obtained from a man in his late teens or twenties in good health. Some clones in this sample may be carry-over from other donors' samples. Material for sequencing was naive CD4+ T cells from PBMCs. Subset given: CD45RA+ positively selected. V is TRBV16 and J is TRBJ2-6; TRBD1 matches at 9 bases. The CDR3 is CASSLQGAQSGANVLTF. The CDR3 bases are TGTGCCAGCAGCTTACAGGGGGCCCAATCTGGGGCCAACGTCCTGACTTTC.